Below are 30 T cell receptor beta chains sequenced from a single sample in a study of T cell clonality in common variable immunodeficiency. The data were produced by immunoSEQ multiplex PCR, yet TCRdb's version contains in-frame clones alone and is incomplete. The sample has tens of thousands of clones, none seen only once. What was sequenced was peripheral blood mononuclear cells. The source of these receptors is a person between 18 and 69 years old in good health.

This clone was recorded at least ten times. The CDR3 end lies 3 residues beyond the end of the read and is filled in from the germline J gene. The chain is built from TRBV2 and TRBJ1-4, with D maybe TRBD1 (5 bases). From germline, CDR1 is SNHLY and CDR2 FYNNEI. V dropped 3 bases and J dropped 0 bases, with 8 bases sitting between them. The CDR3 is made up of 15 amino acids. Partial CDR3 DNA: TGTGCCAGCAGTGACCGGGGGGCAACTAATGAAAAA. This gives the protein CASSDRGATNEK. The full CDR3 is CASSDRGATNEKLFF.

This clone was observed a handful of times. The read terminates 3 residues ahead of where the CDR3 ends, so the germline J gene completes it. The chain combines TRBV20-1 with TRBJ1-2, with D possibly being TRBD1 (5 bases). V lost 3 bases to trimming and J lost 3 bases, with 23 bases between them. Germline CDR1 DFQATT, CDR2 SNEGSKA (reference sequence). The CDR3 length is 17 residues. CDR3 sequence: CSASPSGAATQDYGYTF. CDR3 bases read: TGCAGTGCTAGCCCCTCTGGGGCGGCCACCCAGGACTATGGC.

The sample holds a few counts of this clone. The sequenced fragment ends 3 residues before the CDR3 boundary, so the rest is inferred from the germline J gene. The V call is TRBV5-1, the J call TRBJ2-2, with TRBD1 identical over 8 bases. The CDR3 contains 15 residues. Germline V gene lookup returns CDR1 SGHRS and CDR2 YFSETQ. The CDR3 DNA, read in part, is TGCGCCAGCAGCCCCAGGACAGGGTCTAATGAAAAG. Encoded protein: CASSPRTGSNEK. The CDR3 in full is CASSPRTGSNEKLFF.

In its sample, this clone was seen many times. The read is 3 residues too short to cover the CDR3 end, so that end is filled in from the germline J gene. This chain joins TRBV5-1 and TRBJ1-1; D not certain. Looked up from germline, CDR1 is SGHRS and CDR2 is YFSETQ. The V end was cut by 6 bases, the J end by 4 bases, with 19 bases between. This CDR3 has 15 amino acids. The CDR3 region is CASNFFRVWRTEAFF. The DNA read from the CDR3 is TGCGCCAGCAACTTTTTTAGGGTTTGGCGCACTGAA. Full variable domain (outside the CDR3, taken from reference TRBV5-1 and TRBJ1-1): KAGVTQTPRYLIKTRGQQVTLSCSPISGHRSVSWYQQTPGQGLQFLFEYFSETQRNKGNFPGRFSGRQFSNSRSEMNVSTLELGDSALYLCASNFFRVWRTEAFFGQGTRLTVV.

This clone has ten or more counts. The CDR3 goes on 3 residues after the read ends, and that part is filled in from the germline J gene. This rearrangement joins TRBV30 to TRBJ1-4; maybe TRBD1 (6 bases). The CDR3 covers 15 residues. V was trimmed by 1 base and J by 6 bases, leaving 15 bases between them. Germline lookup yields CDR1 GTSNPN and CDR2 SVGIG (reference sequence). This CDR3 is CAWSDPHRADEKLFF. The CDR3 DNA, read in part, is TGTGCCTGGAGTGATCCCCACAGGGCCGATGAAAAA.

Points on this clone: Read coverage stops 3 residues before the CDR3 terminus; the germline J gene supplies the remainder. J is TRBJ1-2 and V is TRBV30, with D possibly being TRBD1 (6 bases). Germline assignment: CDR1 GTSNPN and CDR2 SVGIG (reference sequence). This CDR3 is 12 amino acids long. CDR3 DNA (partial): TGTGCCTGGAGCGTCAGGGGAGACGAC. Translating it yields CAWSVRGDD. The whole CDR3 reads CAWSVRGDDYTF. The variable domain in full, with the rest retrieved from reference TRBV30 and TRBJ1-2, is SQTIHQWPATLVQPVGSPLSLECTVEGTSNPNLYWYRQAAGRGLQLLFYSVGIGQISSEVPQNLSASRPQDRQFILSSKKLLLSDSGFYLCAWSVRGDDYTFGSGTRLTVV.

Turning to this clone: The DNA ends 3 residues before the CDR3 does, and the rest of the CDR3 is filled in from the germline J gene. The rearrangement uses TRBV11-1 and TRBJ2-3; D is perhaps TRBD2 (5 bases). Germline V gives CDR1 SGHAT, CDR2 FQDESV (reference sequence). The CDR3 runs to 14 residues. Trimming cost V 5 bases and J 2 bases, with 11 bases left between them. This chain's CDR3 is CASSRTVYTDTQYF. The part of the CDR3 DNA that was read is TGTGCCAGCAGCAGGACTGTGTACACAGATACG.

This clone was seen repeatedly, ten times or more. The sequence runs out 3 residues before the end of the CDR3; the remainder is reconstructed from the germline J gene. V is TRBV5-5 and J is TRBJ1-3; D is unresolved. The CDR3 is made up of 13 amino acids. Germline V gene lookup returns CDR1 SGHKS and CDR2 YYEKEE (reference sequence). V was pared by 2 bases and J by 3 bases, with 6 bases between. The CDR3 sequence: CASSFNSGNTIYF. CDR3 DNA (partial): TGTGCCAGCAGCTTCAACAGTGGAAACACC. The whole variable domain, remainder taken from reference TRBV5-5 and TRBJ1-3, is DAGVTQSPTHLIKTRGQQVTLRCSPISGHKSVSWYQQVLGQGPQFIFQYYEKEERGRGNFPDRFSARQFPNYSSELNVNALLLGDSALYLCASSFNSGNTIYFGEGSWLTVV.

This clone was picked up many times. Read sequence stops 3 residues before the CDR3 end, and the germline J gene provides the missing end. This chain links TRBV20-1 with TRBJ2-2; 7 nucleotides line up with TRBD1. This CDR3 spans 15 amino acids. Germline CDR1 and CDR2: DFQATT and SNEGSKA (reference sequence). CDR3: CSANTRTGRNEKLFF. The covered CDR3 bases are TGCAGTGCTAATACCCGGACAGGCCGAAATGAAAAG.

This clone was detected ten times or more. The read finishes 3 residues shy of the CDR3 end, and the germline J gene is used to complete it. J is TRBJ1-4 and V is TRBV20-1; D is possibly TRBD1 (6 bases). There are 14 residues in the CDR3. Germline V gene data show CDR1 as DFQATT and CDR2 as SNEGSKA (reference sequence). The CDR3 bases that were read are TGCAGTGCTTGGACCCCTTCAGGGGCCAACGTA. The encoded protein is CSAWTPSGANV. The whole CDR3 reads CSAWTPSGANVLFF.

This clone was counted only a few times. A read error may explain this, as a much larger clone is one base away. The read halts 3 residues ahead of the CDR3 end, with the missing end drawn from the germline J gene. The chain couples TRBV20-1 to TRBJ2-5, with 9 bases that match TRBD2. CDR1 is DFQATT and CDR2 is SNEGSKA in the germline V gene (reference sequence). CDR3 length: 16 residues. Trimming took 4 bases from V and 7 from J; bases not matched to a gene: 16. The CDR3 DNA, read in part, is TGCAGTGCTACGTCAACTGGCGGGGGGGTCCGGTGGACC. Protein: CSATSTGGGVRWT. The full-length CDR3 reads as CSATSTGGGVRWTQYF.

This clone was counted at least ten times. The missing CDR3 end, 3 residues past where the read stops, is filled in from the germline J gene. This chain connects TRBV11-2 to TRBJ2-7; D is ambiguous. Trimming took off 3 bases at V and 3 bases at J, with 6 bases between the two ends. Germline values: CDR1 SGHAT, CDR2 FQNNGV. This CDR3 contains 12 residues. Partial CDR3 DNA: TGTGCCAGCAGCTTTTCAGGCTACGAG. Protein sequence: CASSFSGYE. The CDR3 reads in full as CASSFSGYEQYF.

This clone was recorded many times. The CDR3 end falls 3 residues outside the read, so it is completed with the germline J gene. The chain combines TRBV20-1 with TRBJ2-3, with a tentative D call TRBD2 (7 bases). CDR3 length: 17 amino acids. CDR1 and CDR2 (germline): DFQATT, SNEGSKA (reference sequence). The V end was cut by 0 bases, the J end by 3 bases, with 19 bases between. The CDR3 DNA, read in part, is TGCAGTGCTAGAGATTGGTTGGCGGGGGCAAAGACAGATACG. As protein: CSARDWLAGAKTDT. The full CDR3 is CSARDWLAGAKTDTQYF.

Many counts were recorded for this clone. Read data end 3 residues before the CDR3 end; the end is taken from the germline J gene. V and J are TRBV6-4 and TRBJ1-5, with D hard to call. Trimming pared 2 bases from V and 5 bases from J, leaving 16 bases between. Germline V gene lookup returns CDR1 MRHNA and CDR2 SNTAGT. This CDR3 is 16 amino acids long. The CDR3 DNA, read in part, is TGTGCCAGCAGTGACCCTCTGGGTAGCGGAGATCAGCCC. It encodes CASSDPLGSGDQP. The whole CDR3 sequence is CASSDPLGSGDQPQHF.

The sample holds many counts of this clone. The DNA ends 3 residues before the CDR3 does, and the rest of the CDR3 is filled in from the germline J gene. The chain uses TRBV5-1 and TRBJ2-5; 9 bases agree with TRBD1. CDR1 and CDR2 (germline): SGHRS, YFSETQ. This CDR3 has 15 amino acids. After removal of 4 bases from V and 5 bases from J, the junction contained 9 bases not matched to a gene. The CDR3 is CASSPQDRGGETQYF. CDR3 DNA (partial): TGCGCCAGCAGCCCTCAGGACAGGGGTGGGGAGACC.

There are many counts of this clone. The read ends 3 residues early relative to the CDR3; the germline J gene fills the gap. This sequence joins TRBV5-1 and TRBJ1-2, with 7 bases matching TRBD1. V was clipped by 2 bases and J by 7 bases; unmatched bases: 8. Germline V CDR1 and CDR2: SGHRS, YFSETQ. This CDR3 spans 14 amino acids. CDR3 DNA, as far as it was read: TGCGCCAGCAGCTTAGGACAGGCAGAGGGTGGC. Translation gives CASSLGQAEGG. The whole CDR3 is CASSLGQAEGGYTF.

This clone occurred a few times. The read terminates 3 residues ahead of where the CDR3 ends, so the germline J gene completes it. The V gene is TRBV19, the J gene TRBJ1-1, with D unresolved. V gave up 5 bases and J gave up 1 base, with 11 bases separating them. CDR3 length equals 14 residues. In germline, CDR1 is LNHDA, CDR2 SQIVND (reference sequence). The CDR3 is CASSPRNRNTEAFF. CDR3 bases read: TGTGCCAGTAGTCCCAGAAACAGGAACACTGAA. The full variable domain, with the rest looked up from reference TRBV19 and TRBJ1-1, is DGGITQSPKYLFRKEGQNVTLSCEQNLNHDAMYWYRQDPGQGLRLIYYSQIVNDFQKGDIAEGYSVSREKKESFPLTVTSAQKNPTAFYLCASSPRNRNTEAFFGQGTRLTVV.

To note about this clone: The missing CDR3 end, 3 residues past where the read stops, is filled in from the germline J gene. This chain connects TRBV7-9 to TRBJ1-2; possible D gene TRBD1, 6 bases. Germline V gene lookup returns CDR1 SEHNR and CDR2 FQNEAQ (reference sequence). CDR3 length equals 15 residues. This CDR3 reads CASSLQQGSGDDYTF. Partial CDR3 DNA: TGTGCCAGCAGCCTACAACAGGGAAGCGGTGATGAC.

This clone was seen ten or more times. The read gets to within 3 residues of the CDR3 end, and the germline J gene fills in the rest. V is TRBV30 and J is TRBJ1-1; D may be TRBD1 (5 bases). Germline V CDR1 and CDR2: GTSNPN, SVGIG (reference sequence). Deletions cut 2 bases from V and 7 bases from J, with 11 bases between. This CDR3 is built from 12 residues. CDR3 in amino acids: CAWSLRGNEAFF. Partial CDR3 DNA: TGTGCCTGGAGTCTGCGGGGGAATGAA.

By its share, this clone is medium-sized. The observed sequence ends 3 residues before the CDR3 terminus, with the missing tail filled in from the germline J gene. This chain uses TRBV15 with TRBJ1-4; 7 nucleotides line up with TRBD1. Germline CDR1 and CDR2: LNHNV and YYDKDF (reference sequence). The CDR3 length is 13 residues. The V and J ends lost 5 bases and 7 bases, in that order; junction bases with no gene match: 4. The DNA read from the CDR3 is TGTGCCACCAGCGGACAGGCCGGTGAAAAA. Translating it yields CATSGQAGEK. The complete CDR3 protein is CATSGQAGEKLFF.

In this sample, this clone turned up many times. The read stops 3 residues short of the end of the CDR3; the missing end is completed from the germline J gene. The J gene is TRBJ2-2, the V gene TRBV7-3, with a weak D call TRBD1 (6 bases). The V and J ends lost 2 bases and 6 bases respectively, with 13 bases between them. Germline-derived CDR1 and CDR2 are SGHTA and FQGTGA. This CDR3 spans 15 amino acids. This CDR3 reads CASSLHRDESGELFF. CDR3 DNA, as far as it was read: TGTGCCAGCAGCTTACACAGGGATGAGTCCGGGGAG.

This clone has a count of ten or more. The sequence runs out 3 residues before the end of the CDR3; the remainder is reconstructed from the germline J gene. This sequence joins TRBV7-3 and TRBJ2-1; possibly TRBD1 for D (5 bases). Germline lookup yields CDR1 SGHTA and CDR2 FQGTGA. V shed 5 bases and J shed 6 bases, with 8 bases lying between them. CDR3 size: 12 residues. The chain's CDR3 is CASSGDSNEQFF. CDR3 DNA (partial): TGTGCCAGCAGCGGTGACAGCAATGAG.

This clone was seen many times. The missing CDR3 end, 3 residues past where the read stops, is filled in from the germline J gene. This chain uses TRBV7-9 with TRBJ2-1; TRBD1 matches 8 bases. The junction had 7 bases not matched to a gene; V was cut back by 1 base and J by 8 bases. This CDR3 is built from 15 residues. The V gene's germline CDR1 is SEHNR and CDR2 FQNEAQ (reference sequence). The chain's CDR3 is CASSLEGGQGYEQFF. The sequenced part of the CDR3 DNA is TGTGCCAGCAGCTTAGAGGGCGGACAGGGATATGAG. Full variable domain (outside the CDR3, taken from reference TRBV7-9 and TRBJ2-1): DTGVSQNPRHKITKRGQNVTFRCDPISEHNRLYWYRQTLGQGPEFLTYFQNEAQLEKSRLLSDRFSAERPKGSFSTLEIQRTEQGDSAMYLCASSLEGGQGYEQFFGPGTRLTVL.

Of note for this clone: The read comes to an end 3 residues before the CDR3 does, leaving the germline J gene to fill in the end. The chain employs TRBV7-3 and TRBJ2-7, with a possible D match to TRBD1 (5 bases). There are 14 residues in the CDR3. Germline CDR1 is SGHTA and CDR2 is FQGTGA. The V end lost 4 bases, the J end lost 6 bases, and 16 bases lay between the germline ends. The part of the CDR3 DNA that was read is TGTGCCAGCAGCTCCGGACATATCTCCGGCGAG. It translates to CASSSGHISGE. Given in full, the CDR3 is CASSSGHISGEQYF.

This clone was recorded at least ten times. The read is 3 residues too short to cover the CDR3 end, so that end is filled in from the germline J gene. This rearrangement joins TRBV5-4 to TRBJ2-1; the match to TRBD1 covers 9 bases. Germline CDR1 is SGHNT and CDR2 is YYREEE (reference sequence). CDR3 length equals 15 residues. The V gene end was trimmed by 4 bases and the J gene end by 4 bases; junction bases not matched to a gene: 6. CDR3 residues: CASSQGQGEYNEQFF. The sequenced CDR3 bases are TGTGCCAGCAGCCAGGGACAGGGCGAATACAATGAG.

This clone has at least ten counts. Coverage ceases 3 residues before the CDR3 finishes, and the germline J gene fills in the end. The J gene is TRBJ2-1, the V gene TRBV4-1; TRBD2 matches at 8 bases. The CDR3 contains 16 residues. V was clipped by 4 bases and J by 4 bases; unmatched bases: 9. Germline V gene sequence: CDR1 MGHRA, CDR2 YSYEKL. CDR3 DNA, as far as it was read: TGCGCCAGCAGCCCGCACGATAGCGGGGCTTACAATGAG. Its protein product is CASSPHDSGAYNE. The CDR3, in full, reads CASSPHDSGAYNEQFF.

This clone came up many times. The read is 3 residues too short to cover the CDR3 end, so that end is filled in from the germline J gene. The J gene is TRBJ2-3, the V gene TRBV5-1, with a weak D call TRBD2 (7 bases). Germline V lookup: CDR1 SGHRS, CDR2 YFSETQ. V lost 4 bases and J 4 bases, leaving 19 bases between the germline ends. This CDR3 region has 16 residues. The DNA read from the CDR3 is TGCGCCAGCAGCGGGGGGGCAGCTCTAACGCCAGATACG. This translates into CASSGGAALTPDT. The complete CDR3 reads CASSGGAALTPDTQYF.

This clone was counted ten times or more. The read stops 3 residues short of the end of the CDR3; the missing end is completed from the germline J gene. This chain joins TRBV7-2 and TRBJ2-3; D unclear. Trimming removed 4 bases at V and 2 bases at J, with 13 bases between. The germline V gene encodes CDR1 SGHTA and CDR2 FQGNSA. The CDR3 extends over 15 amino acids. The CDR3 region is CASSSPGSPTDTQYF. CDR3 DNA (partial): TGTGCCAGCAGCTCGCCGGGTTCCCCCACAGATACG.

This clone was seen more than once but under ten times. The read terminates 3 residues ahead of where the CDR3 ends, so the germline J gene completes it. The chain is built from TRBV11-2 and TRBJ1-2; D gene unclear. Between the trimmed V and J ends, which lost 3 bases and 5 bases, there was a span of 10 bases. The length of the CDR3 is 13 residues. Germline CDR1 reads SGHAT; CDR2 reads FQNNGV. The sequenced CDR3 bases are TGTGCCAGCAGCTTCCCCCAGTGGTATGGC. This gives the protein CASSFPQWYG. The whole CDR3 reads CASSFPQWYGYTF. Full variable domain (missing parts from reference TRBV11-2 and TRBJ1-2): EAGVAQSPRYKIIEKRQSVAFWCNPISGHATLYWYQQILGQGPKLLIQFQNNGVVDDSQLPKDRFSAERLKGVDSTLKIQPAKLEDSAVYLCASSFPQWYGYTFGSGTRLTVV.

As regards this clone: The read finishes 3 residues shy of the CDR3 end, and the germline J gene is used to complete it. The chain couples TRBV7-8 to TRBJ2-3; TRBD2 matches at 7 bases. V shed 5 bases and J 4 bases; nucleotides not matched to a gene: 9. This CDR3 has 15 amino acids. Germline loops: CDR1 SGHVS, CDR2 FQNEAQ. CDR3 region: CASSLPWGGADTQYF. CDR3 DNA (partial): TGTGCCAGCAGCCTACCCTGGGGGGGTGCAGATACG.